This TCR beta chain emerged from a study of control samples from healthy donors and cancer patients. Germline CDR1 and CDR2: SQVTM and ANQGSEA. The CDR3 runs to 16 residues. V was clipped by 4 bases and J by 0 bases, with 17 bases between them. Sequencing was performed with immunoSEQ multiplex PCR; in TCRdb, only in-frame clones are kept and a portion is missing. The sample shows 68,000 or so clones, approximately 83% of them seen only once. This receptor was obtained from a man aged 55 to 70 in good health. The genes are TRBV29-1 and TRBJ2-3; D uncertain. Specimen: blood. CDR3 residues: CSVGQSDATSTDTQYF. In DNA form, the CDR3 reads TGCAGCGTTGGGCAAAGCGACGCAACTAGCACAGATACGCAGTATTTT.